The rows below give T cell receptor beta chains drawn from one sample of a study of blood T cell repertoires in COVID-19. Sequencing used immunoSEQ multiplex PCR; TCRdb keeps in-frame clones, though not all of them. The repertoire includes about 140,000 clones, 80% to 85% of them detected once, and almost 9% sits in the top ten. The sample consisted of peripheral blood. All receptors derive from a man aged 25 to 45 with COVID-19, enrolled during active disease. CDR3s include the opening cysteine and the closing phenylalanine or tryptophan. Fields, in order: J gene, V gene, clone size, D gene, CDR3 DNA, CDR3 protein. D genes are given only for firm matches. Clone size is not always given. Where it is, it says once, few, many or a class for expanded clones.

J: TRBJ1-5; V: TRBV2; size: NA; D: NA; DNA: TGTGCCACCCGGGGGGACGGCAATCAGCCCCAGCATTTT; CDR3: CATRGDGNQPQHF
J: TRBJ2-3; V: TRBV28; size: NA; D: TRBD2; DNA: TGTGCCAGCAGAACAGCGGGAGACGCTAGAGATACGCAGTATTTT; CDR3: CASRTAGDARDTQYF
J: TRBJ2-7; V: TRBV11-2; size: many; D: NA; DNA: TGTGCCAGCAGCTTAGGCACTAGCTACGAGCAGTACTTC; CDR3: CASSLGTSYEQYF
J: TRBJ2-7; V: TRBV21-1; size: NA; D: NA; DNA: TGTGCCAGCACTAGCCAACCCCGATACGAGCAGTACTTC; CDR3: CASTSQPRYEQYF
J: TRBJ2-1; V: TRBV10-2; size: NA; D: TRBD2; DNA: TGCGCCAGTTCACTAGCGGGAGATGAGCAGTTCTTC; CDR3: CASSLAGDEQFF
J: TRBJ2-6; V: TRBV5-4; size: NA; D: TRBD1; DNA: TGTGCCAGCAGCCTCGCGGGGACAGGACTGGCTGGGGCCAACGTCCTGACTTTC; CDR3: CASSLAGTGLAGANVLTF
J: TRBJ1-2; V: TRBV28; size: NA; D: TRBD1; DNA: TGTGCCAGCAGTTTCCTGCCCGGACAGGGTCGTGGCTACACCTTC; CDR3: CASSFLPGQGRGYTF
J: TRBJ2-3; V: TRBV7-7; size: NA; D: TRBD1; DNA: TGTGCTAGCAGCAGGGGACAGACCACAGATACGCAGTATTTT; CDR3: CASSRGQTTDTQYF
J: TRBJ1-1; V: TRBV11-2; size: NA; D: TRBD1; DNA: TGTGCCAGCAGCTTAGATGGTTGGCAGGGGGGCGCAATGAACACTGAAGCTTTCTTT; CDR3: CASSLDGWQGGAMNTEAFF
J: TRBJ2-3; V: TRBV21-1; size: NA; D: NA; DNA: TGTGCCAGCAGCAAAATTAGCGGGCCTAGCACAGATACGCAGTATTTT; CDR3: CASSKISGPSTDTQYF
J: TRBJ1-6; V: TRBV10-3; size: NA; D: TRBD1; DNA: TGTGCCATCAGACCAGCTGGACAGGGGGGTTCACCCCTCCACTTT; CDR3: CAIRPAGQGGSPLHF
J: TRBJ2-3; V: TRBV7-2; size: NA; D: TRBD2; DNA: TGTGCCAGCAGCCAGTGGACTAGCGGGAGCACAGATACGCAGTATTTT; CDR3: CASSQWTSGSTDTQYF
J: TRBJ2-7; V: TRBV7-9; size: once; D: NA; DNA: TGTGCCAGCAGCCCCCAGGACTCGCACGAGCAGTACTTC; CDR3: CASSPQDSHEQYF
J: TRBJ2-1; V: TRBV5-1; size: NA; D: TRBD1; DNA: TGCGCCAGCAGCCAGGGACAGGGGATTTACAATGAGCAGTTCTTC; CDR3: CASSQGQGIYNEQFF
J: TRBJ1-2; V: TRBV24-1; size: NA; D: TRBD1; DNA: TGTGCCACCAGTGACCCGTTGGTAGGATCATCCAGGGACAGACGAGATAGGGGCAACTATGGCTACACCTTC; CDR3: CATSDPLVGSSRDRRDRGNYGYTF
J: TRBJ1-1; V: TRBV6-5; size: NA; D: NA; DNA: TGTGCCAGCAGTTACGGCAGAAAGAACACTGAAGCTTTCTTT; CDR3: CASSYGRKNTEAFF
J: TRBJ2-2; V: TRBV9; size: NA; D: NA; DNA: TGTGCCAGCAGCGTAGATCCGTTCGGGAGAACCGGGGAGCTGTTTTTT; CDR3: CASSVDPFGRTGELFF
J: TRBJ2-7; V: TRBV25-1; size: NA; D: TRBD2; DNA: TGTGCCAGCAAAATTGAGGGCGCGGGGACTAGCGGGTCCTACGAGCAGTACTTC; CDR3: CASKIEGAGTSGSYEQYF
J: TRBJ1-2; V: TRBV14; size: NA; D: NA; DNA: TGTGCCAGCAGCCAAGATCGCCAGAACTATGGCTACACCTTC; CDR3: CASSQDRQNYGYTF
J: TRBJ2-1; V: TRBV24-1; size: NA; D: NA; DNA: TGTGCCACCAGTGAGGGGAGCTGGGAGCAGTTCTTC; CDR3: CATSEGSWEQFF
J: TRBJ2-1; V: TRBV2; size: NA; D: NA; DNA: TGTGCCAGGGCTTTAGCGGTGAGCTCCTACAATGAGCAGTTCTTC; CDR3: CARALAVSSYNEQFF
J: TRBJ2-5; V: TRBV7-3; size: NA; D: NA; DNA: TGTGCCAGCAGCTTAGGACAGGGAGGGAGGTTCAGGGAGACCCAGTACTTC; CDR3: CASSLGQGGRFRETQYF
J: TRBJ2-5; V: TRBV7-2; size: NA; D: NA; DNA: TGTGCCAGCAGCAGGGCAGGGGTCGGGGCCCAGTACTTC; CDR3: CASSRAGVGAQYF
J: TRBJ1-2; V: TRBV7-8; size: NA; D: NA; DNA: TGTGCCAGCAGCTTTCAGCGGGGGCAGGCAGCCTATGGCTACACCTTC; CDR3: CASSFQRGQAAYGYTF
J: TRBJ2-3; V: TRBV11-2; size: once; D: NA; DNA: TGTGCCAGCAGCCCCTCCGGGCTAGCTACAGATACGCAGTATTTT; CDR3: CASSPSGLATDTQYF
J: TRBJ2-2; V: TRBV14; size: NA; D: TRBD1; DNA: TGTGCCAGCAGCCAGTACCCGACAGGGGTAGACACCGGGGAGCTGTTTTTT; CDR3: CASSQYPTGVDTGELFF
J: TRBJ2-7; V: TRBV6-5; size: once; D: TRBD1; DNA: TGTGCCAGCAGTTACTCAACGACAGGGAACTACGAGCAGTACTTC; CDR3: CASSYSTTGNYEQYF
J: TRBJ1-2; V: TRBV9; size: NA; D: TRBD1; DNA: TGTGCCAGCAGCCCAGGGGGGTCCTATGGCTACACCTTC; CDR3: CASSPGGSYGYTF
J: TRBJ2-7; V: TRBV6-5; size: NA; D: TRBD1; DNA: TGTGCCAGCAGTTACATGGGACAGGGCTACGAGCAGTACTTC; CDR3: CASSYMGQGYEQYF
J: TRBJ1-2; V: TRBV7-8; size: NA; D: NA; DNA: TGTGCCAGCACCAAAAGCATATTGCATTACTCTAACTATGGCTACACCTTC; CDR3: CASTKSILHYSNYGYTF
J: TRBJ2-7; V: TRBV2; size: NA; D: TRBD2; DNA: TGTGCCAGCAGTGTTGGTAGCGGGCACCTCTACTCCTACGAGCAGTACTTC; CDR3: CASSVGSGHLYSYEQYF
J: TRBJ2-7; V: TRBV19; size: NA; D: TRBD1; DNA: TGTGCCACCACGGACAGGGTCAACTACGAGCAGTACTTC; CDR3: CATTDRVNYEQYF
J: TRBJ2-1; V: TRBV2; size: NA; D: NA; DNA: TGTGCCAGCAGTGAAGCGCTTTATCGACGGGGGGCCCTCAATGAGCAGTTCTTC; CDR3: CASSEALYRRGALNEQFF
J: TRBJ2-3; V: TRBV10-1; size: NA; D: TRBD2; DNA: TGCGCCAGCAGTACCTATAGCGGGAGGGCCCCAGATACGCAGTATTTT; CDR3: CASSTYSGRAPDTQYF
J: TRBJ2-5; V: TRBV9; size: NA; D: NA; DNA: TGTGCCAGCAGCCCAGAACCTAGCGCTCAAGAGACCCAGTACTTC; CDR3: CASSPEPSAQETQYF
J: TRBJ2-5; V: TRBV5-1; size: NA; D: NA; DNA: TGCGCCAGCAGCTTGGAAGGACAACCGACCCAGTACTTC; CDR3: CASSLEGQPTQYF
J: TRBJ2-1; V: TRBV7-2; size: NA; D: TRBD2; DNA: TGTGCCAGCAGCCCAACCGGGACTAGCGGGAGGGCCGGTGAGCAGTTCTTC; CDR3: CASSPTGTSGRAGEQFF
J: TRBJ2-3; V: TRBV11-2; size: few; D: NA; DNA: TGTGCCAGCAGCTTAGAAAGGGGAAATACGCAGTATTTT; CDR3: CASSLERGNTQYF
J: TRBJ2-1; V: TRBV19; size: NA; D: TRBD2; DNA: TGTGCCAGTAGTATCGTTAGCGGGTTGTACAATGAGCAGTTCTTC; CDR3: CASSIVSGLYNEQFF
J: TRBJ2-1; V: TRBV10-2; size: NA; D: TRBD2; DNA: TGCGCCAGCAGTGACCCCCGAGGGCTAGCGGGAGGCGGGGAGAATGAGCAGTTCTTC; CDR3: CASSDPRGLAGGGENEQFF
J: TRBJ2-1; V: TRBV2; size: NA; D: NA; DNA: TGTGCCAGCAGTGAAGGGGCAGGGGTGGGGAATGAGCAGTTCTTC; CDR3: CASSEGAGVGNEQFF
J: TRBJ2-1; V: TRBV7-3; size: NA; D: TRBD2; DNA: TGTGCCAGCAGCTTAGCGGGAGTATCCTACAATGAGCAGTTCTTC; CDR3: CASSLAGVSYNEQFF
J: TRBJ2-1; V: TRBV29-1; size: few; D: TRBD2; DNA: TGCAGCGTGGGGGCTAGCGGGAGGCCGGGTGAGCAGTTCTTC; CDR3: CSVGASGRPGEQFF
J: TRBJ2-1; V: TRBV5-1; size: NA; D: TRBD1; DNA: TGCGCCAGCAGCTTCCACCGGGACAGGGTTGAGGATGAGCAGTTCTTC; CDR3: CASSFHRDRVEDEQFF
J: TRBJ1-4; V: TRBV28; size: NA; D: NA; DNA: TGTGCCAGCAGTTTCTCAACTAATGAAAAACTGTTTTTT; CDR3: CASSFSTNEKLFF
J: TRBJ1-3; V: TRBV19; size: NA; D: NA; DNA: TGTGCCAGTAGTATAACCAGGGGCTCTGGAAACACCATATATTTT; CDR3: CASSITRGSGNTIYF
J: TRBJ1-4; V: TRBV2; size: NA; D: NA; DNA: TGTGCCAGCAGGGAGGGTTTCGTAACTAATGAAAAACTGTTTTTT; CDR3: CASREGFVTNEKLFF
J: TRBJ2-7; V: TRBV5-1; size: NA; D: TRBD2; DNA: TGCGCCAGCAGCTTTGGGGGGGGGACCCCCGAGCAGTACTTC; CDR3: CASSFGGGTPEQYF
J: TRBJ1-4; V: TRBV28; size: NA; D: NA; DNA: TGTGCCAGCAGTCCCCCGGGAAATGAAAAACTGTTTTTT; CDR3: CASSPPGNEKLFF
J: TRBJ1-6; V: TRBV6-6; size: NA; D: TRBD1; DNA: TGTGCCAGCAGTTACGCGGGACAGGGTGGGGATTCACCCCTCCACTTT; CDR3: CASSYAGQGGDSPLHF
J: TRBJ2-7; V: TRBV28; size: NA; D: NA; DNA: TGTGCCAGCAGTCTGCCCCTCGGACAGACCACGTACGAGCAGTACTTC; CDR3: CASSLPLGQTTYEQYF
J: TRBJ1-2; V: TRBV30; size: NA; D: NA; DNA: TGTGCCTGGAGTGTACATGGGGGGTCATCCTATGGCTACACCTTC; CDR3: CAWSVHGGSSYGYTF
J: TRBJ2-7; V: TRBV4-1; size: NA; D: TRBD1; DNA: TGCGCCAGCAGCCACGGAGGACAGGACGAGCAGTACTTC; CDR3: CASSHGGQDEQYF
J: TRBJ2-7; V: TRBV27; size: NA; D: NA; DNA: TGTGCCAGCAGCCTACTCCCCACCTTCTACGAGCAGTACTTC; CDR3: CASSLLPTFYEQYF
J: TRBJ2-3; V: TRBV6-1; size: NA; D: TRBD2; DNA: TGTGCCAGCAGTGAAGCGCGGCTAGCGGGAGGGCCGATCACAGATACGCAGTATTTT; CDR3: CASSEARLAGGPITDTQYF